This is a list of T cell receptor beta chains from one sample in a study of T cells after yellow fever vaccination. TCRdb re-analysed the 5' RACE reads in MiXCR, keeping a single row per CDR3 protein. This repertoire shows about 580,000 distinct CDR3 sequences, around 17% found once; its top ten account for around 16%. Here the sequenced sample was PBMCs, taken 5 days after the first yellow fever vaccination. The receptor set was obtained from a man between 18 and 35 years old who received the YFV17D yellow fever vaccine. CDR3s include the opening cysteine and the closing phenylalanine or tryptophan. A D gene is named only where the DNA matches it firmly. Only some rows state a clone size, as once, few, many or a class for expanded clones.

cdr3_aa: CASSPDISSYEQYF
cdr3_nt: TGTGCCAGCAGTCCGGACATATCCTCCTACGAGCAGTACTTC
d_call: NA
cdr3_length: 14
v_call: TRBV12-3/TRBV12-4
clone_size: few
j_call: TRBJ2-7

cdr3_aa: CAISAPQPNVAQFF
cdr3_nt: TGTGCCATCAGCGCTCCCCAACCCAACGTAGCGCAGTTCTTC
d_call: NA
cdr3_length: 14
v_call: TRBV10-3
clone_size: NA
j_call: TRBJ2-1

cdr3_aa: CASRPITGNSPLHF
cdr3_nt: TGTGCCAGCAGACCTATTACAGGGAATTCACCCCTCCACTTT
d_call: NA
cdr3_length: 14
v_call: TRBV2
clone_size: NA
j_call: TRBJ1-6

cdr3_aa: CASRRTGRNQPQHF
cdr3_nt: TGTGCCAGCAGACGGACAGGGAGAAATCAGCCCCAGCATTTT
d_call: TRBD1
cdr3_length: 14
v_call: TRBV6-1
clone_size: NA
j_call: TRBJ1-5

cdr3_aa: CAISERKEWQFF
cdr3_nt: TGTGCCATCAGTGAGAGGAAAGAGTGGCAGTTCTTC
d_call: NA
cdr3_length: 12
v_call: TRBV10-3
clone_size: NA
j_call: TRBJ2-1

cdr3_aa: CASSTHLAGLPPGELFF
cdr3_nt: TGTGCCAGCAGTACACATCTAGCGGGCCTTCCCCCGGGGGAGCTGTTTTTT
d_call: TRBD2
cdr3_length: 17
v_call: TRBV12-3/TRBV12-4
clone_size: few
j_call: TRBJ2-2

cdr3_aa: CASSLRTVGPLHF
cdr3_nt: TGTGCCAGCAGCTTAAGGACAGTTGGACCCCTCCACTTT
d_call: NA
cdr3_length: 13
v_call: TRBV7-2
clone_size: NA
j_call: TRBJ1-6

cdr3_aa: CAISESEYQETQYF
cdr3_nt: TGTGCCATCAGTGAGTCGGAGTACCAAGAGACCCAGTACTTC
d_call: NA
cdr3_length: 14
v_call: TRBV10-3
clone_size: NA
j_call: TRBJ2-5

cdr3_aa: CASSTGVPNTGELFF
cdr3_nt: TGTGCCAGCAGTACAGGGGTTCCGAACACCGGGGAGCTGTTTTTT
d_call: TRBD1
cdr3_length: 15
v_call: TRBV6-1
clone_size: few
j_call: TRBJ2-2

cdr3_aa: CASSDRGGKSSYEQYF
cdr3_nt: TGTGCCAGCAGCGACCGTGGAGGGAAGAGCTCCTACGAGCAGTACTTC
d_call: NA
cdr3_length: 16
v_call: TRBV11-1
clone_size: NA
j_call: TRBJ2-7

cdr3_aa: CSASGQGVSDTQYF
cdr3_nt: TGCAGCGCATCGGGACAGGGGGTATCAGATACGCAGTATTTT
d_call: TRBD1
cdr3_length: 14
v_call: TRBV29-1
clone_size: few
j_call: TRBJ2-3

cdr3_aa: CASSQRVSGNTIYF
cdr3_nt: TGTGCCAGCAGCCAGAGGGTCTCTGGAAACACCATATATTTT
d_call: NA
cdr3_length: 14
v_call: TRBV4-2
clone_size: few
j_call: TRBJ1-3

cdr3_aa: CASSKDRDRTEAFF
cdr3_nt: TGTGCCAGCAGTAAGGACAGGGACAGAACTGAAGCTTTCTTT
d_call: TRBD1
cdr3_length: 14
v_call: TRBV25-1
clone_size: few
j_call: TRBJ1-1

cdr3_aa: CASSQDPRILNYGYTF
cdr3_nt: TGTGCCAGCAGCCAAGATCCCCGGATCCTAAACTATGGCTACACCTTC
d_call: NA
cdr3_length: 16
v_call: TRBV4-2
clone_size: few
j_call: TRBJ1-2

cdr3_aa: CASSLVSGEETQYF
cdr3_nt: TGCGCCAGCAGCTTGGTTAGCGGGGAAGAGACCCAGTACTTC
d_call: TRBD2
cdr3_length: 14
v_call: TRBV5-1
clone_size: many
j_call: TRBJ2-5

cdr3_aa: CSVGPGWGMNTEAFF
cdr3_nt: TGCAGCGTTGGGCCAGGGTGGGGGATGAACACTGAAGCTTTCTTT
d_call: NA
cdr3_length: 15
v_call: TRBV29-1
clone_size: many
j_call: TRBJ1-1

cdr3_aa: CATGQTRNEQYF
cdr3_nt: TGTGCCACAGGACAGACAAGGAACGAGCAGTACTTC
d_call: NA
cdr3_length: 12
v_call: TRBV6-2/TRBV6-3
clone_size: few
j_call: TRBJ2-7

cdr3_aa: CASSLKSGTYEQYF
cdr3_nt: TGTGCCAGCAGCTTAAAATCGGGAACCTACGAGCAGTACTTC
d_call: NA
cdr3_length: 14
v_call: TRBV5-4
clone_size: NA
j_call: TRBJ2-7

cdr3_aa: CASSPDLAGRETQYF
cdr3_nt: TGCGCCAGCAGCCCCGACCTAGCGGGCAGGGAGACCCAGTACTTC
d_call: TRBD2
cdr3_length: 15
v_call: TRBV5-1
clone_size: NA
j_call: TRBJ2-5

cdr3_aa: CASSSTSGLGKTQYF
cdr3_nt: TGTGCCAGCAGCTCAACTAGCGGACTAGGAAAGACCCAGTACTTC
d_call: TRBD2
cdr3_length: 15
v_call: TRBV7-2
clone_size: few
j_call: TRBJ2-5

cdr3_aa: CAISAIDTYNEQFF
cdr3_nt: TGTGCCATCAGTGCTATTGACACCTACAATGAGCAGTTCTTC
d_call: NA
cdr3_length: 14
v_call: TRBV10-3
clone_size: NA
j_call: TRBJ2-1

cdr3_aa: CASSFAGSAGELFF
cdr3_nt: TGTGCCAGCAGTTTTGCGGGGTCGGCCGGGGAGCTGTTTTTT
d_call: NA
cdr3_length: 14
v_call: TRBV12-3/TRBV12-4
clone_size: NA
j_call: TRBJ2-2

cdr3_aa: CATSLTGTEAFF
cdr3_nt: TGTGCCACCTCCCTGACAGGGACTGAAGCTTTCTTT
d_call: TRBD1
cdr3_length: 12
v_call: TRBV19
clone_size: NA
j_call: TRBJ1-1

cdr3_aa: CASSNSGSNNEQFF
cdr3_nt: TGTGCCAGCAGCAACTCCGGGTCTAACAATGAGCAGTTCTTC
d_call: NA
cdr3_length: 14
v_call: TRBV7-9
clone_size: NA
j_call: TRBJ2-1

cdr3_aa: CASSQPGGSITDTQYF
cdr3_nt: TGTGCCAGCAGTCAACCGGGCGGTTCCATCACAGATACGCAGTATTTT
d_call: NA
cdr3_length: 16
v_call: TRBV6-1
clone_size: few
j_call: TRBJ2-3

cdr3_aa: CASNRIGDTQYF
cdr3_nt: TGTGCCAGCAATCGGATAGGAGATACGCAGTATTTT
d_call: NA
cdr3_length: 12
v_call: TRBV12-3/TRBV12-4
clone_size: few
j_call: TRBJ2-3

cdr3_aa: CSARTGFGNEQFF
cdr3_nt: TGCAGTGCCCGGACAGGTTTCGGCAATGAGCAGTTCTTC
d_call: TRBD1
cdr3_length: 13
v_call: TRBV20-1
clone_size: NA
j_call: TRBJ2-1

cdr3_aa: CASSLMRAGGVGEQFF
cdr3_nt: TGTGCCAGCAGTTTAATGAGGGCGGGGGGGGTTGGTGAGCAGTTCTTC
d_call: TRBD2
cdr3_length: 16
v_call: TRBV12-3/TRBV12-4
clone_size: NA
j_call: TRBJ2-1